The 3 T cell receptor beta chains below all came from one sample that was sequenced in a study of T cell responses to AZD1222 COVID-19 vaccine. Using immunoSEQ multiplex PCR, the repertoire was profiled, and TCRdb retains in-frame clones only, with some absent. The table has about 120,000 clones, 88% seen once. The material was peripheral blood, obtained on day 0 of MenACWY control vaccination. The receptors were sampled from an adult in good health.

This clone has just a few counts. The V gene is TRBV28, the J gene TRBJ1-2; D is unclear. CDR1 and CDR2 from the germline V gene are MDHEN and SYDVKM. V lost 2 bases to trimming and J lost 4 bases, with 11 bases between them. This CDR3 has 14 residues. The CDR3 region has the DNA TGTGCCAGCAGTTTAGTGGAGCGCAGCTATGGCTACACCTTC. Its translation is CASSLVERSYGYTF.

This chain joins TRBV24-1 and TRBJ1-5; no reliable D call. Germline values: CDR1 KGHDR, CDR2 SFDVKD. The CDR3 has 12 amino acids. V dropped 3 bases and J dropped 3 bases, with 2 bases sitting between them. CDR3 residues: CATSDPNQPQHF. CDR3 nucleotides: TGTGCCACCAGTGATCCCAATCAGCCCCAGCATTTT.

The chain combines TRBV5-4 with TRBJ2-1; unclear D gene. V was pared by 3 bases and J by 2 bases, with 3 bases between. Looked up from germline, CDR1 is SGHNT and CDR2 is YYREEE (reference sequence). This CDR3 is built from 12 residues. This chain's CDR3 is CASSSTYNEQFF. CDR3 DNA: TGTGCCAGCAGCTCCACCTACAATGAGCAGTTCTTC.